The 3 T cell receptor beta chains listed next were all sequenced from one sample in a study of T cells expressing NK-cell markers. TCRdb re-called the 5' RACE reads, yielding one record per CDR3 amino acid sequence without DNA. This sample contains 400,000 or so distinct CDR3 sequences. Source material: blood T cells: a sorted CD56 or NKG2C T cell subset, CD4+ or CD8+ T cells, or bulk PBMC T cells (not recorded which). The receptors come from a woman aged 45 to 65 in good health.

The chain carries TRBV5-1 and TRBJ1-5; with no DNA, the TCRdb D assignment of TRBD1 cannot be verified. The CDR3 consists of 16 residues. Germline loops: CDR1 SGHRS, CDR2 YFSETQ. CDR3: CASSPGTGRGNQPQHF.

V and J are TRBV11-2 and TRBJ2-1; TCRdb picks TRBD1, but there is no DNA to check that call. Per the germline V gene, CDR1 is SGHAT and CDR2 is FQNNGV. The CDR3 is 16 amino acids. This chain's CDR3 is CASSLDLRAGHNEQFF.

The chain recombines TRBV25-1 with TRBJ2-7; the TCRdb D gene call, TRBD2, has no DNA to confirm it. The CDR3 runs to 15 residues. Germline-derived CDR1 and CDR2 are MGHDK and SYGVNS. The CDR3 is CASSFSGTSGSKQYF.